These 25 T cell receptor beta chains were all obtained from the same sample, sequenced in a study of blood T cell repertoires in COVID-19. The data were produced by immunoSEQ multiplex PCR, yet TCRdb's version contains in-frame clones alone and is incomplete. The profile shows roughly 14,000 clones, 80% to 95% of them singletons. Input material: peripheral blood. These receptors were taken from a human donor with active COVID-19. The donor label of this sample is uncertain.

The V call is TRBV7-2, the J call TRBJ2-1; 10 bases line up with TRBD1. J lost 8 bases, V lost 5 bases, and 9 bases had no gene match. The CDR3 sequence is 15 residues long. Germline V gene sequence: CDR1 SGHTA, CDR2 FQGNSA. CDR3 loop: CASSKDRGRLDEQFF. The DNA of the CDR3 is TGTGCCAGCAGCAAAGACAGGGGGCGTTTGGATGAGCAGTTCTTC.

CDR3 residues: CASNRDRNTEAFF. CDR3 DNA sequence: TGTGCCAGTAACCGGGACAGGAACACTGAAGCTTTCTTT. The rearrangement links TRBV6-5 to TRBJ1-1; TRBD1 agrees at 7 bases. Germline CDR1 MNHEY, CDR2 SVGAGI. The V segment lost 9 bases and the J segment 1 base; nucleotides outside the gene matches: 5. CDR3 length: 13 amino acids.

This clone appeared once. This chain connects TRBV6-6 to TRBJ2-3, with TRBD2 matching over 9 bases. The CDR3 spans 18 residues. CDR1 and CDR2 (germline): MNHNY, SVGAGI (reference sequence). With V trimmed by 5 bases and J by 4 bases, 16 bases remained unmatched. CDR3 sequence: CASSPPRLLAGISDTQYF. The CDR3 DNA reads TGTGCCAGCAGTCCCCCCCGCCTCCTAGCGGGAATCTCAGATACGCAGTATTTT.

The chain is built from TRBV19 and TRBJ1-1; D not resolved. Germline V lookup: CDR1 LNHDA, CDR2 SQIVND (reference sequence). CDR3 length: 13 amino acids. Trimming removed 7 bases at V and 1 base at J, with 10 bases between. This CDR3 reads CASTGKKNTEAFF. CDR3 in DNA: TGTGCCAGTACCGGGAAAAAGAACACTGAAGCTTTCTTT.

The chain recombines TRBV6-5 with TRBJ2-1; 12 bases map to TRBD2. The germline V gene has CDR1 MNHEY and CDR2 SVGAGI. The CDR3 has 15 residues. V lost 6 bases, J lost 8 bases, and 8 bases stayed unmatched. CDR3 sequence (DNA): TGTGCCAGCAGCCGTACTAGCGGGGGGTCTTATGAGCAGTTCTTC. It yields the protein CASSRTSGGSYEQFF.

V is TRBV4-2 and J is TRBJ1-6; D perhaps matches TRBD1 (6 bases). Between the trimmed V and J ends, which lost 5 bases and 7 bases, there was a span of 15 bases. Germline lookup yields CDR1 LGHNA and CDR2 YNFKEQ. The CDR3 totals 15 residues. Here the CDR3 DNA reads TGTGCCAGCAGCAAGTCCAATGGACAGAATTCACCCCTCCACTTT. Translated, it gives CASSKSNGQNSPLHF.

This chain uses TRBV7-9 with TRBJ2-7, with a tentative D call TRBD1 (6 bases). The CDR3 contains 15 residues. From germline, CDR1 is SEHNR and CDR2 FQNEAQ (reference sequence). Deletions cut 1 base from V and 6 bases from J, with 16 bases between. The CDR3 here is CASSLGGRTGPEQYF. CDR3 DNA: TGTGCCAGCAGCTTAGGGGGGCGAACAGGGCCCGAGCAGTACTTC. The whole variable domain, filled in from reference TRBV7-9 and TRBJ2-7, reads DTGVSQNPRHKITKRGQNVTFRCDPISEHNRLYWYRQTLGQGPEFLTYFQNEAQLEKSRLLSDRFSAERPKGSFSTLEIQRTEQGDSAMYLCASSLGGRTGPEQYFGPGTRLTVT.

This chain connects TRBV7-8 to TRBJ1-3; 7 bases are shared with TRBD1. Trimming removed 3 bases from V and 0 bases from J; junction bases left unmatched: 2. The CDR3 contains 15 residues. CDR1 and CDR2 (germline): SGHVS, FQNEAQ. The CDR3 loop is CASSLDRSSGNTIYF. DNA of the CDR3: TGTGCCAGCAGCTTGGACAGGAGCTCTGGAAACACCATATATTTT.

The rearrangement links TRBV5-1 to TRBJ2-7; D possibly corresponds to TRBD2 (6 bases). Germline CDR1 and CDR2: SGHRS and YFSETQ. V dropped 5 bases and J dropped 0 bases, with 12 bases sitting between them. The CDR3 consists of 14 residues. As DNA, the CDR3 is TGCGCCAGCAGGGCTAGCGCGAACTCCTACGAGCAGTACTTC. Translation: CASRASANSYEQYF. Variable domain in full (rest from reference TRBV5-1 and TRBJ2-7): KAGVTQTPRYLIKTRGQQVTLSCSPISGHRSVSWYQQTPGQGLQFLFEYFSETQRNKGNFPGRFSGRQFSNSRSEMNVSTLELGDSALYLCASRASANSYEQYFGPGTRLTVT.

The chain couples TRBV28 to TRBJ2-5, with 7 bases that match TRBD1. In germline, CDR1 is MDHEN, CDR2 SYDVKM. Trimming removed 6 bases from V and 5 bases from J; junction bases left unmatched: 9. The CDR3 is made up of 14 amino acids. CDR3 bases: TGTGCCAGCAGCTCCACAGGGGTGGGGGAGACCCAGTACTTC. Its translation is CASSSTGVGETQYF.

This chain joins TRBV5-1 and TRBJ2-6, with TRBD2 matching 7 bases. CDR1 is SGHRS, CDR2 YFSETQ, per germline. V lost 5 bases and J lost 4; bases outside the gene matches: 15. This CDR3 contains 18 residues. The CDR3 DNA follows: TGCGCCAGCAGAGGGGCTGGAGGGGCGGGAGCCGGGGCCAACGTCCTGACTTTC. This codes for CASRGAGGAGAGANVLTF.

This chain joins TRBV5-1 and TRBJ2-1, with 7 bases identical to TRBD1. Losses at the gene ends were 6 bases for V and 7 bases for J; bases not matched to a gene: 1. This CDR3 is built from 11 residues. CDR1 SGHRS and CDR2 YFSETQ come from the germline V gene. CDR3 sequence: CASTQGNEQFF. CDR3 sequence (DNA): TGCGCCAGCACACAGGGGAATGAGCAGTTCTTC.

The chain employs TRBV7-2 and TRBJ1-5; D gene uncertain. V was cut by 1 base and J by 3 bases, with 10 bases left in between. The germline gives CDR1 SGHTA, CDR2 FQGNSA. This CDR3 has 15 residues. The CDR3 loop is CASSLEGGINQPQHF. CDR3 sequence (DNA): TGTGCCAGCAGCTTAGAAGGAGGGATCAATCAGCCCCAGCATTTT.

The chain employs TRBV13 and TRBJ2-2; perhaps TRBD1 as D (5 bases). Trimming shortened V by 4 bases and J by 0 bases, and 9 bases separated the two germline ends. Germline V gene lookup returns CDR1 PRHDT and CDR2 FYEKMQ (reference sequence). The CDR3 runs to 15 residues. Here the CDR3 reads CASSSTRANTGELFF. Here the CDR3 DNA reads TGTGCCAGCAGCTCCACCAGGGCGAACACCGGGGAGCTGTTTTTT. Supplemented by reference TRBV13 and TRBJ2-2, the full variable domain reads AAGVIQSPRHLIKEKRETATLKCYPIPRHDTVYWYQQGPGQDPQFLISFYEKMQSDKGSIPDRFSAQQFSDYHSELNMSSLELGDSALYFCASSSTRANTGELFFGEGSRLTVL.

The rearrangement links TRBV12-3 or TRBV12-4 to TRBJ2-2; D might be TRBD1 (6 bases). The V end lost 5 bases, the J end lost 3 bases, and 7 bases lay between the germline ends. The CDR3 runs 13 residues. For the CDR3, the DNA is TGTGCCAGCAGTAACAGGGACACCGGGGAGCTGTTTTTT. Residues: CASSNRDTGELFF.

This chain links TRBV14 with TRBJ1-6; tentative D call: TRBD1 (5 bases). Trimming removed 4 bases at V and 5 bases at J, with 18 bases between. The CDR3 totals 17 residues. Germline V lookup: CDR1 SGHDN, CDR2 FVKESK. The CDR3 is CASSPGWGGKDNSPLHF. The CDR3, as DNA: TGTGCCAGCAGCCCGGGGTGGGGGGGAAAGGATAATTCACCCCTCCACTTT.

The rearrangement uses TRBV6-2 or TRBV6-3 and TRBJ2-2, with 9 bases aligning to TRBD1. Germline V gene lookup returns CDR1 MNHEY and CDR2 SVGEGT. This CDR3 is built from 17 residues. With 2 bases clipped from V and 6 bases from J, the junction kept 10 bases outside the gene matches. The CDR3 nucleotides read TGTGCCAGCAGTTACCAGAGTACAGGGGGCAGGGCCGGGGAGCTGTTTTTT. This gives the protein CASSYQSTGGRAGELFF.

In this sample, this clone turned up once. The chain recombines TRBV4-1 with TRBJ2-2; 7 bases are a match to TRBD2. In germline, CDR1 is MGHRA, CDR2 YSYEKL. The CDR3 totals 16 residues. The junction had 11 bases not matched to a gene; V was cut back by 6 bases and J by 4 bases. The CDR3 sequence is CASSLGRLAGTGELFF. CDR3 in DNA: TGCGCCAGCAGTCTAGGGCGACTAGCTGGCACCGGGGAGCTGTTTTTT.

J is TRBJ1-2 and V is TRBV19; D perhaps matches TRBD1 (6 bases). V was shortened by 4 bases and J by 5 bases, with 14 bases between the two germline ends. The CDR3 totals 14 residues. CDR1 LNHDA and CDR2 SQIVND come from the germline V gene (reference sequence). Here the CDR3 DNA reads TGTGCCAGTAGTAGAACTCCAGGGGAGTATGGCTACACCTTC. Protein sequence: CASSRTPGEYGYTF.

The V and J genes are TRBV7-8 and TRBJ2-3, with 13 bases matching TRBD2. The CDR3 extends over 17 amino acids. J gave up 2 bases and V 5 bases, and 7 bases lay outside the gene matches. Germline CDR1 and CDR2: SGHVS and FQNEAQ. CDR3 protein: CASSRTSGSPTTDTQYF. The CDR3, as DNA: TGTGCCAGCAGCCGGACTAGCGGGAGTCCTACCACAGATACGCAGTATTTT. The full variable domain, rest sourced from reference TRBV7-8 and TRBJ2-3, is GAGVSQSPRYKVAKRGQDVALRCDPISGHVSLFWYQQALGQGPEFLTYFQNEAQLDKSGLPSDRFFAERPEGSVSTLKIQRTQQEDSAVYLCASSRTSGSPTTDTQYFGPGTRLTVL.

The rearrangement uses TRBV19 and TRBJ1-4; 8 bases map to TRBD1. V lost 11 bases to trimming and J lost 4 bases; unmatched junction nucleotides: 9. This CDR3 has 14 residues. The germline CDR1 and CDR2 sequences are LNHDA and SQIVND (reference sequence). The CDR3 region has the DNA TGTGCCGTAGCCAGGACAGGGATTAATGAAAAACTGTTTTTT. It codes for CAVARTGINEKLFF.

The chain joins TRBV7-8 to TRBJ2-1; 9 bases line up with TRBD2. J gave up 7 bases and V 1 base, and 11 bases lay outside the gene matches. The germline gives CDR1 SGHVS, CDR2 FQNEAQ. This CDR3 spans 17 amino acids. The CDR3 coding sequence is TGTGCCAGCAGCTTAGTCTCGGTAGCGGGGGCGATTAATGAGCAGTTCTTC. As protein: CASSLVSVAGAINEQFF.

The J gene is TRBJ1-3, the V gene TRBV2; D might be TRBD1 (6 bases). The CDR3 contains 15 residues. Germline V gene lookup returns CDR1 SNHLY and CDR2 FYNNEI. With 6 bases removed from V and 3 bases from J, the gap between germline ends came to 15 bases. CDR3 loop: CASRARGGGGNTIYF. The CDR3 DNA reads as TGTGCCAGCAGGGCTCGCGGGGGCGGTGGAAACACCATATATTTT.

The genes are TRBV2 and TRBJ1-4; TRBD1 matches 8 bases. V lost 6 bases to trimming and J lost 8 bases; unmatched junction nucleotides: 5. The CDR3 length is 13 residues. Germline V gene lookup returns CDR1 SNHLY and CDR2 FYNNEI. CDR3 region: CASRGQGGEKLFF. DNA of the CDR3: TGTGCCAGCAGAGGACAGGGAGGAGAAAAACTGTTTTTT.

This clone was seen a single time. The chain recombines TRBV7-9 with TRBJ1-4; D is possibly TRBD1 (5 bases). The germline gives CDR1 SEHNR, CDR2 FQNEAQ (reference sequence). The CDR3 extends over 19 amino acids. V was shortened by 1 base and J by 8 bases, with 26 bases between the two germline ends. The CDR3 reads CASSLGGWSGPRREEKLFF. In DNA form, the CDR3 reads TGTGCCAGCAGCTTAGGCGGGTGGTCAGGGCCACGGCGGGAGGAAAAACTGTTTTTT.